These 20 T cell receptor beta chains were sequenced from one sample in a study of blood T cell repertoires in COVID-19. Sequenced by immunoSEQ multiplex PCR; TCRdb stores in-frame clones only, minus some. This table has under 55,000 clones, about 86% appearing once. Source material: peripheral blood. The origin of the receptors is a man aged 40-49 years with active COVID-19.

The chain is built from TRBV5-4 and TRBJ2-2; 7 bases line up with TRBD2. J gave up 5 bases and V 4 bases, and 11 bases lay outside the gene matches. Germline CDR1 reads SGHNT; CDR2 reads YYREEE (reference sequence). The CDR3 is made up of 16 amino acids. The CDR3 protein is CASSLGRGYGTGELFF. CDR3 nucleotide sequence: TGTGCCAGCAGCCTGGGGAGGGGATACGGTACCGGGGAGCTGTTTTTT.

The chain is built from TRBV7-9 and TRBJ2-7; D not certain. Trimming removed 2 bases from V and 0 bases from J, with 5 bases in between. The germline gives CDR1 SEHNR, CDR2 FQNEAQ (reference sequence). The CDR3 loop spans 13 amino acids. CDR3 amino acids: CASSLYGSYEQYF. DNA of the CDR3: TGTGCCAGCAGCTTATACGGCTCCTACGAGCAGTACTTC.

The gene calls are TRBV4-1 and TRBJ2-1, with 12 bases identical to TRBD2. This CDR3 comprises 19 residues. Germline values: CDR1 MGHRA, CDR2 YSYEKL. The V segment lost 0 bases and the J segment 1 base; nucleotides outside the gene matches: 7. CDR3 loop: CASSQEVTSGSSSYNEQFF. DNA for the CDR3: TGCGCCAGCAGCCAAGAGGTGACTAGCGGGAGTTCGTCCTACAATGAGCAGTTCTTC.

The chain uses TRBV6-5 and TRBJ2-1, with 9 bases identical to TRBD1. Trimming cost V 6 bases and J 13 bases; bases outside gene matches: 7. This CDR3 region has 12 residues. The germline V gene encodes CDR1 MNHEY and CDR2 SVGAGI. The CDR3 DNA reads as TGTGCCAGCAGCCCCGGGACAGGGAACCAGTTCTTC. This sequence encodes CASSPGTGNQFF.

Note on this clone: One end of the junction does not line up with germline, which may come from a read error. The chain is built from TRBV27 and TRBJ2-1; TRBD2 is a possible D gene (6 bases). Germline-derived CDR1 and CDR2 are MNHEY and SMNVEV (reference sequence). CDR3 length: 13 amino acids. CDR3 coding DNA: TGTGCCACCAGTTGGTCCAGCGGGAATGAGCAGTTCTTC. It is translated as CATSWSSGNEQFF.

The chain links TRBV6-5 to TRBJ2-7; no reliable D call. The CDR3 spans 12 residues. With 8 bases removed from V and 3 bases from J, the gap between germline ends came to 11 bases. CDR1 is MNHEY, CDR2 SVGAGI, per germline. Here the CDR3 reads CASSVVVYEQYF. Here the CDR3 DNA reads TGTGCCAGCTCGGTAGTAGTCTACGAGCAGTACTTC.

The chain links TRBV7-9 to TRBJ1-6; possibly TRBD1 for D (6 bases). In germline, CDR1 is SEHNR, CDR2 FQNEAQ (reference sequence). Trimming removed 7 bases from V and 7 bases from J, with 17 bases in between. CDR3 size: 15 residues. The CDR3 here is CASIASGAHNSPLHF. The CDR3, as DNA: TGTGCCAGCATCGCTTCAGGGGCTCACAATTCACCCCTCCACTTT.

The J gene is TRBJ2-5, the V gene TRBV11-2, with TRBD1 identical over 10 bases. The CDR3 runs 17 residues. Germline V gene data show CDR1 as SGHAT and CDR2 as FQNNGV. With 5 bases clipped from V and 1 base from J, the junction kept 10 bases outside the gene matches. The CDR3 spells CASSRTGTGDLQETQYF. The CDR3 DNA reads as TGTGCCAGCAGCCGCACCGGGACAGGGGACCTCCAAGAGACCCAGTACTTC.

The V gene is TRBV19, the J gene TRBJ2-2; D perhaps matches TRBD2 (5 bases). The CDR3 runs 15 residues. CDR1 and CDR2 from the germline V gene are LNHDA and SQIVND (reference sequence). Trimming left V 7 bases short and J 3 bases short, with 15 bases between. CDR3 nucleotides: TGTGCCAGTACCAAGCGACTACCCGACACCGGGGAGCTGTTTTTT. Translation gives CASTKRLPDTGELFF.

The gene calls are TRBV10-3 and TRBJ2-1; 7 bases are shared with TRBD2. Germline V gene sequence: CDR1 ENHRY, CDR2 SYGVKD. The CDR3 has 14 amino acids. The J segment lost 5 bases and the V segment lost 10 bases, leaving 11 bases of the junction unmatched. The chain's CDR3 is CATQNGDYDNEQFF. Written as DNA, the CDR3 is TGTGCCACCCAGAATGGGGACTACGACAATGAGCAGTTCTTC.

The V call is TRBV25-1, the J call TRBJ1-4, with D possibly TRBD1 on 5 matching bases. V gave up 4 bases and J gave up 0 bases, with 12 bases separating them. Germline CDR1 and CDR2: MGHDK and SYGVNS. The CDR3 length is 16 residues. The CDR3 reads CASSAPGTATNEKLFF. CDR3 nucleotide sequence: TGTGCCAGCAGTGCGCCAGGGACTGCAACTAATGAAAAACTGTTTTTT.

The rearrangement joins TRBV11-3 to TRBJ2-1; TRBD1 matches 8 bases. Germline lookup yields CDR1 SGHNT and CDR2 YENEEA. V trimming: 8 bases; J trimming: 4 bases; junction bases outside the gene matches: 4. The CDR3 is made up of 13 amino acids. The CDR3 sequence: CASSGTGYNEQFF. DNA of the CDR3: TGTGCCAGCTCTGGGACAGGTTACAATGAGCAGTTCTTC.

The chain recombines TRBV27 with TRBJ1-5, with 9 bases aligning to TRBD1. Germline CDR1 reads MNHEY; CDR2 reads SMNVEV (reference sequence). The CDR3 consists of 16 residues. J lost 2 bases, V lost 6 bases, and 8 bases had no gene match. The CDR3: CASRFGRQGGNQPQHF. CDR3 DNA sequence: TGTGCCAGCAGATTCGGGAGACAGGGGGGCAATCAGCCCCAGCATTTT.

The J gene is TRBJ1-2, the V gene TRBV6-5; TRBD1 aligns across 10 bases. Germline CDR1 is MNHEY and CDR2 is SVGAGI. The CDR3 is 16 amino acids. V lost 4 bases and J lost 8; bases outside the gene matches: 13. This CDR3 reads CASSSRTGGSIWGYTF. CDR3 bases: TGTGCCAGCAGTTCACGGACAGGGGGTTCCATATGGGGCTACACCTTC.

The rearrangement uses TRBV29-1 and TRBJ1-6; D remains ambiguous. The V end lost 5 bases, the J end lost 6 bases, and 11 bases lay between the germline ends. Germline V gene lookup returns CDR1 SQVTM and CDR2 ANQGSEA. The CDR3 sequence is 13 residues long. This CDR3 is CSVCRGPNSPLHF. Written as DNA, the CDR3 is TGCAGCGTTTGTCGGGGTCCTAATTCACCCCTCCACTTT.

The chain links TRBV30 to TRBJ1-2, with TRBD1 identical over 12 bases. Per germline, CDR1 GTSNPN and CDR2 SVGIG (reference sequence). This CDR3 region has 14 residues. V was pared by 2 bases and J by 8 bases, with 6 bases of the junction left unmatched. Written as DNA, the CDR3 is TGTGCCTGGAGTTCGGGACAGGGGGCGTTGGGCTACACCTTC. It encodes CAWSSGQGALGYTF.

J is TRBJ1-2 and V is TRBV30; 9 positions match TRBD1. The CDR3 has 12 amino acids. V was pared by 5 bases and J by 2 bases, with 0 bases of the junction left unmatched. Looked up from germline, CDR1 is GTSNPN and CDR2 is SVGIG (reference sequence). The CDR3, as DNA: TGTGCCTGGGGACAGGGGAACTATGGCTACACCTTC. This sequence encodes CAWGQGNYGYTF.

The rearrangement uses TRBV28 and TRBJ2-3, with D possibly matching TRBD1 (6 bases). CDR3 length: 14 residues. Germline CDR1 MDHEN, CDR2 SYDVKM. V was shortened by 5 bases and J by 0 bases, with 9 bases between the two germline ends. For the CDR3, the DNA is TGTGCCAGCAGTCAGGGGTCTAGCACAGATACGCAGTATTTT. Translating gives CASSQGSSTDTQYF.

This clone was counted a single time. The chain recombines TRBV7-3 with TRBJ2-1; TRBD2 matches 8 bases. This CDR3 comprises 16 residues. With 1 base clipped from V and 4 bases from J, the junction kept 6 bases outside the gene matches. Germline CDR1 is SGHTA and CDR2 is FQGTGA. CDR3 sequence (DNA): TGTGCCAGCAGCTTAAATAGCGGGGAGATTTACAATGAGCAGTTCTTC. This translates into CASSLNSGEIYNEQFF.

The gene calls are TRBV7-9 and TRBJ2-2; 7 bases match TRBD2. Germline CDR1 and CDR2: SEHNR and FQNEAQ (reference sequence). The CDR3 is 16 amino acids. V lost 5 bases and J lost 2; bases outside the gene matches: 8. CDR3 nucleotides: TGTGCCAGCAGCCGAGGGGCGGGAGTCAACACCGGGGAGCTGTTTTTT. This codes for CASSRGAGVNTGELFF.